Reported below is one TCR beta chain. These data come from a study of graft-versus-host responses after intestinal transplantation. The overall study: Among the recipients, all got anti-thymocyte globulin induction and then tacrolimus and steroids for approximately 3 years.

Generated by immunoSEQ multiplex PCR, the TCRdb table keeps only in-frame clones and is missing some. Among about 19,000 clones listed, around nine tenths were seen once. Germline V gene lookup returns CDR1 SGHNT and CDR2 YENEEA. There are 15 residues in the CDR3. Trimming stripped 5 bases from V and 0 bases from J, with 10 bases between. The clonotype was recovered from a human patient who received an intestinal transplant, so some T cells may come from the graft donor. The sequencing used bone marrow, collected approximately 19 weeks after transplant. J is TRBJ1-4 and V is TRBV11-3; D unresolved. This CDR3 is CASSPGKTTNEKLFF. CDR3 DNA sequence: TGTGCCAGCAGCCCCGGCAAAACAACTAATGAAAAACTGTTTTTT.